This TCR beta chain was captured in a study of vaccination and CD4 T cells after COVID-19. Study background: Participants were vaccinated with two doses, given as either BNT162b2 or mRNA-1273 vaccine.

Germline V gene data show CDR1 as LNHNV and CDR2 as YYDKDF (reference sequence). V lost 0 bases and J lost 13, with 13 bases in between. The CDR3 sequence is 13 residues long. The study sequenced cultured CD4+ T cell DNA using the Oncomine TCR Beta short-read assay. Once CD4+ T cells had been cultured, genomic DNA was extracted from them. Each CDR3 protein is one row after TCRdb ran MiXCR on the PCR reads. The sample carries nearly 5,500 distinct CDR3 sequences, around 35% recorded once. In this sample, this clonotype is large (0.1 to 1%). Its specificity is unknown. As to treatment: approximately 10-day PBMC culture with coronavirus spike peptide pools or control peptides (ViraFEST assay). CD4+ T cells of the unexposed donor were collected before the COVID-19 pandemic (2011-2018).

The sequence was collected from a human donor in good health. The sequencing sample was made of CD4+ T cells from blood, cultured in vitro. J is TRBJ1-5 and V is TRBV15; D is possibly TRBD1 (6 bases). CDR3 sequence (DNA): TGTGCCACCAGCAGAGATCGGGGGGACATTCAGCATTTT. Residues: CATSRDRGDIQHF.